This TCR beta chain was sequenced for a study of OX40 agonist ivuxolimab in advanced cancers. Sequenced by immunoSEQ multiplex PCR; TCRdb stores in-frame clones only, minus some. The sample includes about 61,000 clones, about 88% of them seen just once. The CDR3 is 17 amino acids. Germline V gene data show CDR1 as SGHNT and CDR2 as YYREEE (reference sequence). Trimming took 4 bases from V and 0 from J; bases not matched to a gene: 7. This chain uses TRBV5-4 with TRBJ2-6; the match to TRBD1 covers 7 bases. The clonotype was recovered from an adult with an advanced solid tumor such as melanoma, head and neck, liver or kidney cancer. This specimen was CD4+ or CD8+ T cells sorted from blood, taken in a trial of the OX40 agonist ivuxolimab. CDR3 nucleotides: TGTGCCAGCAGCCCCGGGACAGCACTCTCTGGGGCCAACGTCCTGACTTTC. The encoded protein is CASSPGTALSGANVLTF.